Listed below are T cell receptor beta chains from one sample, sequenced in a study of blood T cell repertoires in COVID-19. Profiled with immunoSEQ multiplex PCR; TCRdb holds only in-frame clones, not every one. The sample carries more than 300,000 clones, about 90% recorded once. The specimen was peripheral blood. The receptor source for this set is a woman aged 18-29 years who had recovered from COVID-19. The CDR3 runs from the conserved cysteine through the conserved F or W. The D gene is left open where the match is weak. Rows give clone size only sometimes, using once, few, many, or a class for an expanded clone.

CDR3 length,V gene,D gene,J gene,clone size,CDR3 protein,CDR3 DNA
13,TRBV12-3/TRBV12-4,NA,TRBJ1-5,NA,CASSSRGVSSQHF,TGTGCCAGCAGTTCTCGGGGGGTTTCTTCCCAGCATTTT
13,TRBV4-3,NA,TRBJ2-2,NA,CASSSGNTGELFF,TGCGCCAGCAGTTCCGGGAACACCGGGGAGCTGTTTTTT
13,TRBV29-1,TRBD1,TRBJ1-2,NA,CSVRGTDHYGYTF,TGCAGCGTTCGCGGGACAGATCACTATGGCTACACCTTC
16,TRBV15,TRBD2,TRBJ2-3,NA,CATSRDKGLAGDTQYF,TGTGCCACCAGCAGAGATAAAGGACTAGCGGGAGATACGCAGTATTTT
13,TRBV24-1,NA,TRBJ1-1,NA,CATSARGRTEAFF,TGTGCCACCAGTGCCAGGGGTCGGACTGAAGCTTTCTTT
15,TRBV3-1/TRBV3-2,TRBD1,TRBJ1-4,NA,CASSQGTGAGRKLFF,TGTGCCAGCAGCCAAGGGACAGGGGCGGGTAGGAAACTGTTTTTT
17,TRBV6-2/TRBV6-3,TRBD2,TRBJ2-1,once,CASSLQTSGRVLNEQFF,TGTGCCAGCAGCCTTCAAACTAGCGGGAGGGTACTGAATGAGCAGTTCTTC
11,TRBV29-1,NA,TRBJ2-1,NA,CSAYAYNEQFF,TGCAGCGCCTACGCTTACAATGAGCAGTTCTTC
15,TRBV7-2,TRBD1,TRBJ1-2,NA,CASSLTGGAYYGYTF,TGTGCCAGCAGCCTCACAGGGGGCGCATATTATGGCTACACCTTC
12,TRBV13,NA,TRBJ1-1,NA,CATSTGNTEAFF,TGTGCCACATCCACAGGGAACACTGAAGCTTTCTTT
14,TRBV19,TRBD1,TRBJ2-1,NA,CASQGQGTHNEQFF,TGTGCCAGTCAGGGACAGGGTACCCACAATGAGCAGTTCTTC
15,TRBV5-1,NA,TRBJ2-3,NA,CASSLKLAARDTQYF,TGCGCCAGCAGCTTGAAATTAGCGGCCCGAGATACGCAGTATTTT
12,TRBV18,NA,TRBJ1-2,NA,CASSPAGDGYTF,TGTGCCAGCTCACCAGCAGGGGACGGCTACACCTTC
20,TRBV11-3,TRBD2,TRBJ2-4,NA,CASILEGRPRSGRAKNIQYF,TGTGCCAGCATCCTAGAGGGGCGGCCGAGGAGCGGGAGAGCCAAAAACATTCAGTACTTC
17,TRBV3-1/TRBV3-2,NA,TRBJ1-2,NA,CASSQVYARELNYGYTF,TGTGCCAGCAGCCAAGTGTATGCGAGGGAACTAAACTATGGCTACACCTTC
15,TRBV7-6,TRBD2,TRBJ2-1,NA,CASSYSSGRDNEQFF,TGTGCCAGCAGCTACTCTAGCGGGAGGGACAATGAGCAGTTCTTC
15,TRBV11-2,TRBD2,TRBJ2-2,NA,CASSPQGLGAGELFF,TGTGCCAGCAGCCCTCAAGGACTAGGGGCCGGGGAGCTGTTTTTT
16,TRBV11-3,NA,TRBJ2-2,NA,CASSLDQMRQTGELFF,TGTGCCAGCAGCTTAGATCAAATGAGGCAAACCGGGGAGCTGTTTTTT
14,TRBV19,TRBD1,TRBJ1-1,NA,CASSIVPGTDEAFF,TGTGCCAGTAGTATAGTTCCCGGGACAGACGAAGCTTTCTTT
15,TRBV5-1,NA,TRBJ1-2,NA,CASSLAVTAGSGYTF,TGCGCCAGCAGCTTGGCCGTTACAGCGGGTTCTGGCTACACCTTC
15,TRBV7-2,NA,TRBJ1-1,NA,CASSPRTARDTEAFF,TGTGCCAGCAGCCCCCGGACAGCTCGGGACACTGAAGCTTTCTTT
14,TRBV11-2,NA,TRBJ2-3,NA,CASSLGGVPDTQYF,TGTGCCAGCAGCTTAGGAGGCGTCCCAGATACGCAGTATTTT
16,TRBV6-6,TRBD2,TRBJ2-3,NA,CASSPGLAGGVDTQYF,TGTGCCAGCAGTCCGGGACTAGCGGGAGGGGTAGATACGCAGTATTTT
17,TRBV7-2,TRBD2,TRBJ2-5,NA,CASSYQGLAGEVETQYF,TGTGCCAGCAGCTATCAAGGACTAGCGGGAGAGGTGGAGACCCAGTACTTC
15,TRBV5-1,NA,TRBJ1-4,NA,CASSLGDRNNEKLFF,TGCGCCAGCAGCTTGGGAGACAGAAATAATGAAAAACTGTTTTTT
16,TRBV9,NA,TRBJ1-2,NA,CASSVGEVAANYGYTF,TGTGCCAGCAGCGTAGGAGAGGTTGCTGCTAACTATGGCTACACCTTC
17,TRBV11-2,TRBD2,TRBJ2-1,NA,CASSLGYSSGRAGEQFF,TGTGCCAGCAGCTTAGGTTATTCTAGCGGGAGGGCCGGTGAGCAGTTCTTC
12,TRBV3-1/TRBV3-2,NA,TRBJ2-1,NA,CASSHRAGEQFF,TGTGCCAGCAGCCACAGGGCTGGTGAGCAGTTCTTC
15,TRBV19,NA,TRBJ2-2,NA,CASSIMAGSTGELFF,TGTGCCAGTAGTATCATGGCAGGGTCCACCGGGGAGCTGTTTTTT
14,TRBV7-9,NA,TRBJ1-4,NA,CASRGEGTNEKLFF,TGTGCCAGCAGGGGAGAGGGAACTAATGAAAAACTGTTTTTT
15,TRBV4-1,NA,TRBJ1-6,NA,CASSQDGKVNSPLHF,TGCGCCAGCAGCCAAGACGGGAAAGTTAATTCACCCCTCCACTTT
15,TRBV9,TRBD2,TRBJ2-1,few,CASSVGAGAPREQFF,TGTGCCAGCAGCGTAGGGGCGGGAGCTCCGAGGGAGCAGTTCTTC
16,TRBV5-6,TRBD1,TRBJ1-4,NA,CASSLWGLTGQEKLFF,TGTGCCAGCAGCTTGTGGGGGCTGACAGGGCAGGAAAAACTGTTTTTT